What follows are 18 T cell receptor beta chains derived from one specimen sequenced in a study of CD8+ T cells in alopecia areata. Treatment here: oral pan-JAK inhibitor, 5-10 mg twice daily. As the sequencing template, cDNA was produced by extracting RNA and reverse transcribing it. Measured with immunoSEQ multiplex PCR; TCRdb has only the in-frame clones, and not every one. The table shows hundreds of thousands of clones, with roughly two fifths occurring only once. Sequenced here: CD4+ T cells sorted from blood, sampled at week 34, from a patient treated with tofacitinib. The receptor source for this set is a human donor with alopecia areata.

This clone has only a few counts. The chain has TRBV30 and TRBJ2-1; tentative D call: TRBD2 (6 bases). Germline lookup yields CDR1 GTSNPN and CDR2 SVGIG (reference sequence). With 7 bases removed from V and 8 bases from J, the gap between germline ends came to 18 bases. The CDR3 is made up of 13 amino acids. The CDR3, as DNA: TGTGCCTTGAAGCGGGTCTCGGCTGATGAGCAGTTCTTC. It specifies CALKRVSADEQFF.

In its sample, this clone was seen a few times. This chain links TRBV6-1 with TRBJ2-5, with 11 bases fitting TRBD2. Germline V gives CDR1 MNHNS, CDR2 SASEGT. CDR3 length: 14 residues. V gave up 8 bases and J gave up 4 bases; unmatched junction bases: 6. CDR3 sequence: CASAIGLAGETQYF. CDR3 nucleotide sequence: TGTGCCAGCGCCATCGGACTAGCGGGAGAGACCCAGTACTTC.

CDR3 protein: CAISESGPNQPQHF. The CDR3 DNA reads TGTGCCATCAGTGAGTCGGGACCTAATCAGCCCCAGCATTTT. The chain recombines TRBV10-3 with TRBJ1-5; D perhaps matches TRBD1 (5 bases). This CDR3 spans 14 amino acids. From germline, CDR1 is ENHRY and CDR2 SYGVKD. The V and J ends lost 0 bases and 4 bases respectively, with 7 bases between them.

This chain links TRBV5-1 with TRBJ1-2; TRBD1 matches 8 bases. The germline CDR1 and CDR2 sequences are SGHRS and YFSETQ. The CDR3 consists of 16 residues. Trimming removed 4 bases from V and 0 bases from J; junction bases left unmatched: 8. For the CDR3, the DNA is TGCGCCAGCAGCACCTCCGGACAGGGAGCTAACTATGGCTACACCTTC. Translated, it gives CASSTSGQGANYGYTF.

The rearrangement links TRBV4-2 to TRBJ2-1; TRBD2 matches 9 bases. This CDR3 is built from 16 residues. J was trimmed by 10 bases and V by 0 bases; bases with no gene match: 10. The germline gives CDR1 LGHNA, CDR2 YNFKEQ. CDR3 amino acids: CASSQEEGGGAREQFF. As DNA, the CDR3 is TGTGCCAGCAGCCAAGAAGAAGGCGGGGGGGCACGAGAGCAGTTCTTC.

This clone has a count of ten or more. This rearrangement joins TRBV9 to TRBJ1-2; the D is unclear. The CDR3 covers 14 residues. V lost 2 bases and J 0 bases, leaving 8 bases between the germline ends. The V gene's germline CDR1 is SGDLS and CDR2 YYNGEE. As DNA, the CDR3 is TGTGCCAGCAGCGTTAGAGAGGCTAACTATGGCTACACCTTC. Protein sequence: CASSVREANYGYTF.

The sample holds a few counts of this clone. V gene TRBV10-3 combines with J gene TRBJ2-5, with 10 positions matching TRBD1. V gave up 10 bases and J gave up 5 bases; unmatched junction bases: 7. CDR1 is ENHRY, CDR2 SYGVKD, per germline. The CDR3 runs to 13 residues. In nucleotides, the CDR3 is TGTGCCAACAGACAGGGGGCGGGTGAGACCCAGTACTTC. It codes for CANRQGAGETQYF.

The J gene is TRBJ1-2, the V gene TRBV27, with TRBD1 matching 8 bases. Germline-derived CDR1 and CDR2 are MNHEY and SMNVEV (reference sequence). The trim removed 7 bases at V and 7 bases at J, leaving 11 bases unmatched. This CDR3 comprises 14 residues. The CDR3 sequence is CASTSGGGLGGYTF. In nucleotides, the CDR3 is TGTGCCAGCACTTCAGGGGGCGGGTTAGGTGGCTACACCTTC.

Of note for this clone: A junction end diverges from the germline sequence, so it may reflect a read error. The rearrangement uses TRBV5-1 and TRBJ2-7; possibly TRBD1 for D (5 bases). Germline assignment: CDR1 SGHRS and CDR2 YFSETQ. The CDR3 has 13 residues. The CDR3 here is CASSLNAQAGMNF. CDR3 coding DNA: TGCGCCAGCAGCTTGAATGCCCAGGCAGGGATGAACTTC.

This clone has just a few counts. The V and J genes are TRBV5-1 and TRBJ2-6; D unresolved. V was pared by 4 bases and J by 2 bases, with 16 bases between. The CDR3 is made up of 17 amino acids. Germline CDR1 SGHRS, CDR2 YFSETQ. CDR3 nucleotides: TGCGCCAGCAGCACCGAAAAAGCCCCGGCTGGGGCCAACGTCCTGACTTTC. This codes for CASSTEKAPAGANVLTF.

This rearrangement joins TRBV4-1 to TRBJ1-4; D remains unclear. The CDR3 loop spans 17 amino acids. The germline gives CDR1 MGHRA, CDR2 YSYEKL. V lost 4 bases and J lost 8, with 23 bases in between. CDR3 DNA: TGCGCCAGCAGCCTCCAACCCAAGCCGGGAAATGTGGAAAAACTGTTTTTT. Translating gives CASSLQPKPGNVEKLFF.

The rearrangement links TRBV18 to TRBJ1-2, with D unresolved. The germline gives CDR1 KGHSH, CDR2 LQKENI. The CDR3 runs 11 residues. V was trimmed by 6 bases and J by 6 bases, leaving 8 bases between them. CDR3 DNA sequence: TGTGCCAGCTCTCGCTGGGATGGCTACACCTTC. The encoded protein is CASSRWDGYTF.

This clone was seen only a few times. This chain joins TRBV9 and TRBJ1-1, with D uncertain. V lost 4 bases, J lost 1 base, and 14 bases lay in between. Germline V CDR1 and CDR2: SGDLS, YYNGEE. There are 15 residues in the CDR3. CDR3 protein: CASSPGPDGNTEAFF. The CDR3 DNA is TGTGCCAGCAGCCCAGGCCCTGACGGGAACACTGAAGCTTTCTTT.

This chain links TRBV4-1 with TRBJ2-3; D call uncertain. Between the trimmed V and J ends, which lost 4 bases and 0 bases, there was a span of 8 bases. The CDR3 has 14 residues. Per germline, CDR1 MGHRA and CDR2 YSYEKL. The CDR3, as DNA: TGCGCCAGCAGCCCGACACCTAGCACAGATACGCAGTATTTT. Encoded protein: CASSPTPSTDTQYF.

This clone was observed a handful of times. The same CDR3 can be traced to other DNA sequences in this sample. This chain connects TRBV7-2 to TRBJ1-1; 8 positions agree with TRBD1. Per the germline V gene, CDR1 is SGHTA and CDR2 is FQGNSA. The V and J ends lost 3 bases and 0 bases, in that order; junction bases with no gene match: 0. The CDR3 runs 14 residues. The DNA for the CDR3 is TGTGCCAGCAGCTTGACAGGGGTGAACACTGAAGCTTTCTTT. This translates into CASSLTGVNTEAFF.

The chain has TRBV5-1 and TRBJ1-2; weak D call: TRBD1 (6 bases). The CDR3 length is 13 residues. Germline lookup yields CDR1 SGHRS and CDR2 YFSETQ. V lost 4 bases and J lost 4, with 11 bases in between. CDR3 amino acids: CASSPETGYGYTF. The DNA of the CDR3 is TGCGCCAGCAGCCCGGAGACAGGCTATGGCTACACCTTC.

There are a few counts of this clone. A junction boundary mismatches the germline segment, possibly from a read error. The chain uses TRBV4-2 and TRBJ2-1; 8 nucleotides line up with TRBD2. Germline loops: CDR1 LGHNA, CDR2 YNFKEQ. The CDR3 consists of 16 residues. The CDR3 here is CASSQDTSGGASEQFF. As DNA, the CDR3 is TGTGCCAGCAGTCAAGATACTAGCGGTGGGGCGAGTGAGCAGTTCTTC.

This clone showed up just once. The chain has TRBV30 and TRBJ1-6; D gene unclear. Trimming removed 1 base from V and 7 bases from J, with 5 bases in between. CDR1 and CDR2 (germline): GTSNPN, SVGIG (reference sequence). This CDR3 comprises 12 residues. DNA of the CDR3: TGTGCCTGGAGTGGGGGAAATTCACCCCTCCACTTT. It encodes CAWSGGNSPLHF.